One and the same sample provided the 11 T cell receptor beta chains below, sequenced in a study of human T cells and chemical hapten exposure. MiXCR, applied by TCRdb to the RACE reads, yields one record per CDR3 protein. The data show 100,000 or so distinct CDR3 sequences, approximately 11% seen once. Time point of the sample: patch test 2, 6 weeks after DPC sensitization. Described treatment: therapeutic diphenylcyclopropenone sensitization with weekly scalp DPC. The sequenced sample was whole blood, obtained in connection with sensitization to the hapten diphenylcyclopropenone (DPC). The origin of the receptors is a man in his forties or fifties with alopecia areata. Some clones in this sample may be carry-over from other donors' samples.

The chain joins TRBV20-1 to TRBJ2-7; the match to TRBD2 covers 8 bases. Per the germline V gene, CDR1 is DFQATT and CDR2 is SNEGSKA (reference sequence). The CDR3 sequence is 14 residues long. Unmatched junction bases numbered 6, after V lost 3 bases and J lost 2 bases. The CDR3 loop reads CSARDTSGAYEQYF. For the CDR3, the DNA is TGCAGTGCTAGGGACACTAGCGGCGCCTACGAGCAGTACTTC.

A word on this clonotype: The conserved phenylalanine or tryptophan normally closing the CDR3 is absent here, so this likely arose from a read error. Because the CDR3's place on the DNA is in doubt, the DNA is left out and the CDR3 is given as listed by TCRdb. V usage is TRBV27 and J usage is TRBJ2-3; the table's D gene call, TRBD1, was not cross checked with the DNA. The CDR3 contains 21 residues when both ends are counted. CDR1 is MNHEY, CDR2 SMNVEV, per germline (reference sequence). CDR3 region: CASSLPCELTTPGGVLNGTLG.

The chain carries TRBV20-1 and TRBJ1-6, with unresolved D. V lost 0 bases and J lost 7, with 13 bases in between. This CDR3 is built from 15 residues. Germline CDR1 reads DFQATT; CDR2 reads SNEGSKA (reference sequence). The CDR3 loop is CSARDRGNSNSPLHF. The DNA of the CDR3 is TGCAGTGCTAGAGATCGAGGGAATTCAAATTCACCCCTCCACTTT.

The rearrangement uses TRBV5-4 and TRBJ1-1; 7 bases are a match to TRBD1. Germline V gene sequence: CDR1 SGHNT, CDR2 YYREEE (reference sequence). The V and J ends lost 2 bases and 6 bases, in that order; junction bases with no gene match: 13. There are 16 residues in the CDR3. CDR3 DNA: TGTGCCAGCAGCTTCCGCGGACAGGCGAGGGGCGCTGAAGCTTTCTTT. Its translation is CASSFRGQARGAEAFF.

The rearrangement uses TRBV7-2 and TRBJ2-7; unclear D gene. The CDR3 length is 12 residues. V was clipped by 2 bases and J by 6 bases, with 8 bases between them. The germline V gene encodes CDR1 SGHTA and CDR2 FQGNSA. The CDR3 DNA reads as TGTGCCAGCAGCTTATCTGTGTCCGAGCAGTACTTC. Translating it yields CASSLSVSEQYF. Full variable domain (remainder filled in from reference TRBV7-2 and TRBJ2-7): GAGVSQSPSNKVTEKGKDVELRCDPISGHTALYWYRQSLGQGLEFLIYFQGNSAPDKSGLPSDRFSAERTGGSVSTLTIQRTQQEDSAVYLCASSLSVSEQYFGPGTRLTVT.

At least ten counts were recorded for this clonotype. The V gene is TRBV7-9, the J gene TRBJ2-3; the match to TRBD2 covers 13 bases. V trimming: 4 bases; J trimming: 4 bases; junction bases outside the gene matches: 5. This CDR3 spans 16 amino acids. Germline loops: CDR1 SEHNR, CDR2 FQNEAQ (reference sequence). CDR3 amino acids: CASSSGLAGVSDTQYF. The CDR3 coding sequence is TGTGCCAGCAGCTCCGGACTAGCGGGAGTTTCAGATACGCAGTATTTT. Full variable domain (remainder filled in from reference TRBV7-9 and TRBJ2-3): DTGVSQNPRHKITKRGQNVTFRCDPISEHNRLYWYRQTLGQGPEFLTYFQNEAQLEKSRLLSDRFSAERPKGSFSTLEIQRTEQGDSAMYLCASSSGLAGVSDTQYFGPGTRLTVL.

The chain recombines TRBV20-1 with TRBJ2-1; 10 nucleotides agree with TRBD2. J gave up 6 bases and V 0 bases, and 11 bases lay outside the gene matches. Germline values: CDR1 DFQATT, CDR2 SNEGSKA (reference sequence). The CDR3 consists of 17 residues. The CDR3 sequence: CSARDFLGLAQFNEQFF. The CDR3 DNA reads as TGCAGTGCTAGAGATTTTTTGGGACTAGCGCAATTCAATGAGCAGTTCTTC.

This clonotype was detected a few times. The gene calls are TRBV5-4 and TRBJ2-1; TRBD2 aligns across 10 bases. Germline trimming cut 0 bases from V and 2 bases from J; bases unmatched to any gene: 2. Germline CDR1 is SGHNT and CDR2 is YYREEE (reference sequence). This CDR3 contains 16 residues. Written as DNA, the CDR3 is TGTGCCAGCAGCTTGGAAGCGGGAGGGCCCTACAATGAGCAGTTCTTC. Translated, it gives CASSLEAGGPYNEQFF.

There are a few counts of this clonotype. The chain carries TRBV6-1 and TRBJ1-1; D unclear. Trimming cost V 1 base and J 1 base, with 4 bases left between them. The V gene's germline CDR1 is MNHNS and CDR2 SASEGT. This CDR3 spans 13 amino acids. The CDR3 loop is CASSEEKNTEAFF. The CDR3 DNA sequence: TGTGCCAGCAGTGAAGAAAAGAACACTGAAGCTTTCTTT.

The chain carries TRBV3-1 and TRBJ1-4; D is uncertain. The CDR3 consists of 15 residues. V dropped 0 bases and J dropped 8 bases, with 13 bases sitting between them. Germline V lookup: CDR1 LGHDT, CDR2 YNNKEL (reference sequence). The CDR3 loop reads CASSQDFGGWEKLFF. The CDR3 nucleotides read TGTGCCAGCAGCCAAGATTTTGGAGGCTGGGAAAAACTGTTTTTT.

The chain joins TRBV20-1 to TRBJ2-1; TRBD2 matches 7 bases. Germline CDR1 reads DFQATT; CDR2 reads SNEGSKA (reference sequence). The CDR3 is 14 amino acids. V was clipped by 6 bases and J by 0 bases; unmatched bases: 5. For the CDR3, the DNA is TGCAGTGCGCCCCGGGACTACTCCTACAATGAGCAGTTCTTC. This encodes CSAPRDYSYNEQFF.